A single TCR beta chain is shown here with its context. These data come from a study of identical twins. TCRdb called the 5' RACE reads again in MiXCR, with one record for every CDR3 protein. The sample contains roughly 720,000 distinct CDR3 sequences, approximately 18% of which appear only once. Trimming shortened V by 4 bases and J by 3 bases, and 12 bases separated the two germline ends. This CDR3 contains 14 residues. Looked up from germline, CDR1 is MNHEY and CDR2 is SMNVEV (reference sequence). This sample was shared with a second study, whose subject was T cells expressing NK-cell markers. That publication notes: Cells sorted as CD3+CD56+NKG2C+, CD3+CD56+NKG2C- and CD3+CD56-NKG2C+ T cells supplied the TCR beta repertoires. The study sequenced eight donors, seven HCMV-seropositive and one seronegative.

Sequencing input: PBMCs. This sequence joins TRBV27 and TRBJ2-5; a weak D match, TRBD1 (6 bases). This clonotype was obtained from a woman aged 18-35 years in good health. CDR3 DNA: TGTGCCAGCAGTTCAGGGGTCTTAAAAGAGACCCAGTACTTC. As protein: CASSSGVLKETQYF.